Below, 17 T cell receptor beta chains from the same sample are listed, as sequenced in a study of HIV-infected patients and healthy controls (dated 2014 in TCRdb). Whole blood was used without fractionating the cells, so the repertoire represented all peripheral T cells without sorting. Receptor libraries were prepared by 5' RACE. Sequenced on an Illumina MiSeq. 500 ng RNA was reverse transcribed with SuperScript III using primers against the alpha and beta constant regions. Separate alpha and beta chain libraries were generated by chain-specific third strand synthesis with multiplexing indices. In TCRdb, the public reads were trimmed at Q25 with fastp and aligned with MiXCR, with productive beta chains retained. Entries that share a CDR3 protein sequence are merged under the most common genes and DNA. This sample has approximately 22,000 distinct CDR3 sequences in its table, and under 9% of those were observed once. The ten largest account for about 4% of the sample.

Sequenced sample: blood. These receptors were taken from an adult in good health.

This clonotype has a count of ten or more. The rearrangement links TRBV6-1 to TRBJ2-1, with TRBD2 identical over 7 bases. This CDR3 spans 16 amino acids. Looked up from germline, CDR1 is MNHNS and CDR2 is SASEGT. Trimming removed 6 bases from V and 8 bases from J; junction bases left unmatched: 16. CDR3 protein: CASRQPAGWGIDEQFF. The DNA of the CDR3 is TGTGCCAGCAGACAACCAGCGGGGTGGGGCATCGATGAGCAGTTCTTC.

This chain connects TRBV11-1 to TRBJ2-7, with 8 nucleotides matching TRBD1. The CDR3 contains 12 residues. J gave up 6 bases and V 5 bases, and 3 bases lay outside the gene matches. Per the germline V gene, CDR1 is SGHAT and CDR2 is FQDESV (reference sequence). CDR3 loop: CASSPDRAEQYF. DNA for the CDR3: TGTGCCAGCAGCCCGGACAGGGCCGAGCAGTACTTC. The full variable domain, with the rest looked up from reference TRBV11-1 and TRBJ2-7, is EAEVAQSPRYKITEKSQAVAFWCDPISGHATLYWYRQILGQGPELLVQFQDESVVDDSQLPKDRFSAERLKGVDSTLKIQPAELGDSAMYLCASSPDRAEQYFGPGTRLTVT.

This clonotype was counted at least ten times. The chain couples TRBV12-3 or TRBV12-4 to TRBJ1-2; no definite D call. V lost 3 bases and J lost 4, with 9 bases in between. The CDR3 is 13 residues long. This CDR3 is CASSFPSLYGYTF. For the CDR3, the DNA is TGTGCCAGCAGTTTCCCCAGCCTCTATGGCTACACCTTC.

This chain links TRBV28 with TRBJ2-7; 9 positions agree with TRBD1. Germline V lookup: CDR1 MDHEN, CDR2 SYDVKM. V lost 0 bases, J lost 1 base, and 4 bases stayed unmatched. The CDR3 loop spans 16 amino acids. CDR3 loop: CASSLWFGTGSYEQYF. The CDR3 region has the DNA TGTGCCAGCAGTTTATGGTTCGGGACAGGGTCCTACGAGCAGTACTTC.

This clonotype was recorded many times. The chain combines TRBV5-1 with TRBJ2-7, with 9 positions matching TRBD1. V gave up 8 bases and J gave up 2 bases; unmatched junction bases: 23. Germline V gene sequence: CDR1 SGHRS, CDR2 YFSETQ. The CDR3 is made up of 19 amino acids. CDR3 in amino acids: CASLRPSRLRDRETYEQYF. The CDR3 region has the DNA TGCGCCAGTCTGCGCCCCTCGCGGCTCCGGGACAGGGAAACCTACGAGCAGTACTTC.

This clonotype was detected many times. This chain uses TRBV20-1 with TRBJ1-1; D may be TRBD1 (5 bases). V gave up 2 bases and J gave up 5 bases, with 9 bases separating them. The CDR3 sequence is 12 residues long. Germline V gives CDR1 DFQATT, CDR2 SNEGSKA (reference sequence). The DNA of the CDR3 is TGCAGTGCTAGACAGGGACGGACTGAAGCTTTCTTT. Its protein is CSARQGRTEAFF.

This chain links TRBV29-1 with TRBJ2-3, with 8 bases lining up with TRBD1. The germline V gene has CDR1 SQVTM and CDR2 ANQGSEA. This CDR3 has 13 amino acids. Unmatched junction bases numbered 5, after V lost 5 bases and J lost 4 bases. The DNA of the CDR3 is TGCAGCGTTAAACAGGGGGTTGCAGATACGCAGTATTTT. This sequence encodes CSVKQGVADTQYF.

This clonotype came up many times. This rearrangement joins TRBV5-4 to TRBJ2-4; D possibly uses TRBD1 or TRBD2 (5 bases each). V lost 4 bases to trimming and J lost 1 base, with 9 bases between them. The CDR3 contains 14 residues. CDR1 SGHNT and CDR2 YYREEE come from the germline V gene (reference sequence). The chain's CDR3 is CASSPGTAKNIQYF. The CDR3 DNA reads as TGTGCCAGCAGCCCGGGGACGGCCAAAAACATTCAGTACTTC.

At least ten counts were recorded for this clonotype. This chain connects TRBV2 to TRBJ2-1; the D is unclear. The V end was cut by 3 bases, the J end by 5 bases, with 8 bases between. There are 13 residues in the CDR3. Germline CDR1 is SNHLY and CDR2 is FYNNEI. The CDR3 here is CASSETADNEQFF. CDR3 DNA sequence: TGTGCCAGCAGTGAGACGGCTGACAATGAGCAGTTCTTC.

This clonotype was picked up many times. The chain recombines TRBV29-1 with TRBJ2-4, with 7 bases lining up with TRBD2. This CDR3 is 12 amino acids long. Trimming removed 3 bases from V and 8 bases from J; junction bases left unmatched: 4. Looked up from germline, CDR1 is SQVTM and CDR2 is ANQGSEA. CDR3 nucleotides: TGCAGCGTTGACGGGGGAGGGGACATTCAGTACTTC. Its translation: CSVDGGGDIQYF.

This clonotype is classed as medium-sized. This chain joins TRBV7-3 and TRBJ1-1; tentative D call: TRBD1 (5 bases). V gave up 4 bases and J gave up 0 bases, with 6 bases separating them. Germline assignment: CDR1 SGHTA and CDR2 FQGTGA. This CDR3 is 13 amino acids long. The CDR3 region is CASSSTVNTEAFF. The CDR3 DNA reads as TGTGCCAGCAGCTCGACAGTGAACACTGAAGCTTTCTTT.

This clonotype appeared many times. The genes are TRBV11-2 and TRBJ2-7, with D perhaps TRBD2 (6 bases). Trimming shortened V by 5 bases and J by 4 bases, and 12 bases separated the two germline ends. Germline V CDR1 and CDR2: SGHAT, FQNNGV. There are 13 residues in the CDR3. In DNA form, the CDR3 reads TGTGCCAGCAGCCCGGACGGGAGATACGAGCAGTACTTC. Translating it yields CASSPDGRYEQYF.

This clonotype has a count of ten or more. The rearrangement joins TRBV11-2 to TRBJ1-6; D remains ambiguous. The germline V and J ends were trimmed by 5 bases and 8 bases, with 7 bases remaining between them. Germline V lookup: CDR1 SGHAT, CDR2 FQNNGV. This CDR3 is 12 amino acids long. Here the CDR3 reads CASSEMDSPLHF. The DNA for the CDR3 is TGTGCCAGCAGCGAAATGGATTCACCCCTCCACTTT.

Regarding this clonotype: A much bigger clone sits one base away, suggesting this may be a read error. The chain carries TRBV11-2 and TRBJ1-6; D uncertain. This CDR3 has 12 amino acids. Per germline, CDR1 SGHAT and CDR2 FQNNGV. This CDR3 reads CAGSEMDSPLHF. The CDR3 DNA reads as TGTGCCGGCAGCGAAATGGATTCACCCCTCCACTTT.

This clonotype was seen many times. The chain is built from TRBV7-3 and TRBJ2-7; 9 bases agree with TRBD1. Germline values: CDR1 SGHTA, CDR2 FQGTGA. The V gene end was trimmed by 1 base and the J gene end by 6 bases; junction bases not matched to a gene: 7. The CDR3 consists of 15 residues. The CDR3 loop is CASSLRTGESSEQYF. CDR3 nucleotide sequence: TGTGCCAGCAGCTTAAGGACAGGGGAATCGAGCGAGCAGTACTTC.

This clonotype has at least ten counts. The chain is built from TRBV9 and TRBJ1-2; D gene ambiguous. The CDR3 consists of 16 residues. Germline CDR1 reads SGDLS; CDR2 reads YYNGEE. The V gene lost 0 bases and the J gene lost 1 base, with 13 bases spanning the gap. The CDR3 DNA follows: TGTGCCAGCAGCGTAGTTGTCGGAACTTTTAACTATGGCTACACCTTC. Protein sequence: CASSVVVGTFNYGYTF.

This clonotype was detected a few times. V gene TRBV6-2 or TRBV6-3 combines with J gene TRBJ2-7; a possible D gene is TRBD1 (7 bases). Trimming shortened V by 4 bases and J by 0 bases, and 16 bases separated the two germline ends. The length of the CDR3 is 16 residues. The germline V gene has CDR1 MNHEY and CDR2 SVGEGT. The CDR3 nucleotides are TGTGCCAGCAGTTTTAAATCGGGGGACAGCTCCTACGAGCAGTACTTC. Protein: CASSFKSGDSSYEQYF.